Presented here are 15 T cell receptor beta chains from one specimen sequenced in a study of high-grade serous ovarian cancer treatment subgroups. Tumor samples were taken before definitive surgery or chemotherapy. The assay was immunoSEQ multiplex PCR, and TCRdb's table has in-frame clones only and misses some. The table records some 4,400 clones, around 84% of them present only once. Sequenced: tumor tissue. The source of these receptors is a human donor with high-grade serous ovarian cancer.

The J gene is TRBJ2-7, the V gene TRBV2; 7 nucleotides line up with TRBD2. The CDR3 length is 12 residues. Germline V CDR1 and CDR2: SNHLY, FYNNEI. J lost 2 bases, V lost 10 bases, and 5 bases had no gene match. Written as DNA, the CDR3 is TGTGCCATAGAGCGGGACGCCTACGAGCAGTACTTC. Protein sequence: CAIERDAYEQYF.

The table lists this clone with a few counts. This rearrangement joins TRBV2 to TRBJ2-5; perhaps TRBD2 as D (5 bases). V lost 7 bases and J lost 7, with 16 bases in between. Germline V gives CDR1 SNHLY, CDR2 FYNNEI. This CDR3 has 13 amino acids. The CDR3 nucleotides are TGTGCCAGCATGATGACGGACGGAGGGACCCAGTACTTC. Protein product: CASMMTDGGTQYF.

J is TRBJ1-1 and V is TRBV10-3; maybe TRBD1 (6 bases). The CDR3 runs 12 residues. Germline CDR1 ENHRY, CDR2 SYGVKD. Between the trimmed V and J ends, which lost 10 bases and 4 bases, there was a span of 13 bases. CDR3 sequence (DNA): TGTGCCACCAGGGAAGGGGGCACTGAAGCTTTCTTT. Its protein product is CATREGGTEAFF.

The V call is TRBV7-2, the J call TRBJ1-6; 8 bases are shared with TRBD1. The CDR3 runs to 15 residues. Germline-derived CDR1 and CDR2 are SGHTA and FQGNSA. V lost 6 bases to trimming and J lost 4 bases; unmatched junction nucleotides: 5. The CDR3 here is CASSRQGRYNSPLHF. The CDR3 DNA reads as TGTGCCAGCAGTCGACAGGGGAGATATAATTCACCCCTCCACTTT.

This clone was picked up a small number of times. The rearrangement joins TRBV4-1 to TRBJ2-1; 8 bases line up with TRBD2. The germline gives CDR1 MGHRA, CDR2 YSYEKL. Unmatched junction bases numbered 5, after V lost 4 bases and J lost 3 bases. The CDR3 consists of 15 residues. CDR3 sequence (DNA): TGCGCCAGCAGCCGTGGACTAGCCAACTACAATGAGCAGTTCTTC. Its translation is CASSRGLANYNEQFF.

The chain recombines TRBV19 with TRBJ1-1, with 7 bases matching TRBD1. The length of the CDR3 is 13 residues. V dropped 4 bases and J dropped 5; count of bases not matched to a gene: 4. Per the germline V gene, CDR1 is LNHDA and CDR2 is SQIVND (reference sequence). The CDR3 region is CASSKGGQTEAFF. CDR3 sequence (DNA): TGTGCCAGTAGTAAGGGGGGACAGACTGAAGCTTTCTTT.

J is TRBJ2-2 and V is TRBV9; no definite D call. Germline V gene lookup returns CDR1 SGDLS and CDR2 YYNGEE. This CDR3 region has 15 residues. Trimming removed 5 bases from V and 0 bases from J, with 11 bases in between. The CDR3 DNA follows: TGTGCCAGCAGTCGTGGCAGGCCGAACACCGGGGAGCTGTTTTTT. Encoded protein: CASSRGRPNTGELFF. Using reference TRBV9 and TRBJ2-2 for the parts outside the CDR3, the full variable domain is DSGVTQTPKHLITATGQRVTLRCSPRSGDLSVYWYQQSLDQGLQFLIQYYNGEERAKGNILERFSAQQFPDLHSELNLSSLELGDSALYFCASSRGRPNTGELFFGEGSRLTVL.

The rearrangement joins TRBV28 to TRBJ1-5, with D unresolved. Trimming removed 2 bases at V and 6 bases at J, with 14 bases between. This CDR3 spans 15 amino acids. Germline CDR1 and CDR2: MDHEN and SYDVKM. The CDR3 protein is CASSLREGLRQPQHF. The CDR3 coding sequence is TGTGCCAGCAGTTTAAGAGAGGGTCTTCGTCAGCCCCAGCATTTT.

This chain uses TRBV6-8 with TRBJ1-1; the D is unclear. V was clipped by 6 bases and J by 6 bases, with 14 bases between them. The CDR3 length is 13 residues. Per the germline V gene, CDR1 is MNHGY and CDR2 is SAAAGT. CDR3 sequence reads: CASRPPDGPEAFF. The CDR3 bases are TGTGCCAGCAGACCTCCTGATGGGCCTGAAGCTTTCTTT.

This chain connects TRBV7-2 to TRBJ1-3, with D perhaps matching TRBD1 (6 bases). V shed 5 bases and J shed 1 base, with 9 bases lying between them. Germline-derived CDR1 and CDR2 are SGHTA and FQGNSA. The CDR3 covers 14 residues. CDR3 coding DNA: TGTGCCAGCAGCCGCCAGGGGTCTGGAAACACCATATATTTT. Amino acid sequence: CASSRQGSGNTIYF.

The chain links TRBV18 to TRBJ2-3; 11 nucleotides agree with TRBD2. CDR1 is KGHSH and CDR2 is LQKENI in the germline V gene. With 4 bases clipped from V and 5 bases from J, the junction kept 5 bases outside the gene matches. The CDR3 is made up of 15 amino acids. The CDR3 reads CASSLPGLAGDTQYF. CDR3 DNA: TGTGCCAGCTCACTCCCCGGACTAGCGGGAGATACGCAGTATTTT.

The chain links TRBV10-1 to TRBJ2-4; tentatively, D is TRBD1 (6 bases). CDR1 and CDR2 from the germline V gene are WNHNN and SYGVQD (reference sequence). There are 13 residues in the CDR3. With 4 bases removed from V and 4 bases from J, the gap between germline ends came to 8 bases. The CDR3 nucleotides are TGCGCCAGCAGTGGACAGGTTAAAAACATTCAGTACTTC. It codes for CASSGQVKNIQYF.

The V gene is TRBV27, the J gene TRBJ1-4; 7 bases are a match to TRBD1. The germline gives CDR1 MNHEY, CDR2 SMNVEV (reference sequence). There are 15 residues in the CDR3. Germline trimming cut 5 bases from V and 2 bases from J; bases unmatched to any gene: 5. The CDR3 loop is CASSPGTVTNEKLFF. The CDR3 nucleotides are TGTGCCAGCAGTCCGGGGACAGTTACTAATGAAAAACTGTTTTTT.

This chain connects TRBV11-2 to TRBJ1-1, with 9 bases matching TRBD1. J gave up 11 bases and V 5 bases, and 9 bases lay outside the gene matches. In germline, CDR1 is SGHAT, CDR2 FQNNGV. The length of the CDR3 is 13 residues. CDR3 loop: CASSAIGTGLAFF. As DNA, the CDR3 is TGTGCCAGCAGCGCAATCGGGACAGGGTTGGCTTTCTTT.

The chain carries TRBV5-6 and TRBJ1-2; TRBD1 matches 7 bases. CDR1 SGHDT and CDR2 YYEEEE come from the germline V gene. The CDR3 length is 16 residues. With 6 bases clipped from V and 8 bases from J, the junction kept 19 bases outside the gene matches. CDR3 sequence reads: CASITKGTAAFGGYTF. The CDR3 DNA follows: TGTGCCAGCATCACTAAGGGGACAGCCGCTTTTGGAGGCTACACCTTC. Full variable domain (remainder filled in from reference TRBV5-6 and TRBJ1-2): DAGVTQSPTHLIKTRGQQVTLRCSPKSGHDTVSWYQQALGQGPQFIFQYYEEEERQRGNFPDRFSGHQFPNYSSELNVNALLLGDSALYLCASITKGTAAFGGYTFGSGTRLTVV.